These 11 T cell receptor beta chains came from one sample sequenced in a study of T cells in Graves' hyperthyroidism and ophthalmopathy (dated 2019 in TCRdb). Receptor libraries were prepared by multiplex PCR. For sequencing, an Illumina HiSeq 2000 was employed. The TCR beta CDR3 regions were amplified from RNA transcripts. The first round of RT-PCR for the TCR CDR3 was performed with the HTBI primer set and the Qiagen OneStep RT-PCR kit. The public reads were reprocessed in TCRdb via fastp at Q25 and MiXCR, keeping in-frame beta chains. Merged by CDR3 protein, the rows form single entries marked with the most common genes and DNA. Recorded for this sample are more than 550,000 distinct CDR3 sequences; 17% of them occurred a single time. The ten top clones hold about a sixth of the sample. Sequenced input: blood. These receptors were obtained from a man aged 50-59 years with Graves' hyperthyroidism.

This clonotype was picked up many times. This sequence joins TRBV11-2 and TRBJ2-1; 8 nucleotides line up with TRBD1. Germline CDR1 and CDR2: SGHAT and FQNNGV. The CDR3 runs 14 residues. V was clipped by 4 bases and J by 9 bases; unmatched bases: 8. The CDR3 nucleotides read TGTGCCAGCAGCTCAACAGGGGGAATAGGTGAGCAGTTCTTC. Amino acid sequence: CASSSTGGIGEQFF.

The chain employs TRBV29-1 and TRBJ2-7; TRBD2 is a possible D gene (5 bases). V lost 5 bases, J lost 1 base, and 9 bases lay in between. Germline V gene sequence: CDR1 SQVTM, CDR2 ANQGSEA. CDR3 size: 12 residues. CDR3 protein: CSVSGSSYEQYF. DNA of the CDR3: TGCAGCGTTTCGGGGTCGTCCTACGAGCAGTACTTC.

This clonotype was observed at least ten times. The CDR3 coding sequence is TGTGCCAGCAGCCCGCGGACACGGAGATTACACTATGGCTACACCTTC. This gives the protein CASSPRTRRLHYGYTF. The J gene is TRBJ1-2, the V gene TRBV7-8, with D maybe TRBD1 (5 bases). CDR1 and CDR2 (germline): SGHVS, FQNEAQ. The length of the CDR3 is 16 residues. V lost 5 bases and J 3 bases, leaving 19 bases between the germline ends. Drawing the rest from reference TRBV7-8 and TRBJ1-2, the complete variable domain is GAGVSQSPRYKVAKRGQDVALRCDPISGHVSLFWYQQALGQGPEFLTYFQNEAQLDKSGLPSDRFFAERPEGSVSTLKIQRTQQEDSAVYLCASSPRTRRLHYGYTFGSGTRLTVV.

This clonotype was seen many times. The chain has TRBV28 and TRBJ1-5, with TRBD1 identical over 10 bases. The V segment lost 6 bases and the J segment 2 bases; nucleotides outside the gene matches: 13. The CDR3 has 18 residues. Germline CDR1 reads MDHEN; CDR2 reads SYDVKM. In DNA, the CDR3 is TGTGCCAGCAGCCTGCCCCGGGACAGGGGATGGGGCAATCAGCCCCAGCATTTT. Its translation: CASSLPRDRGWGNQPQHF.

This clonotype was found a few times. This is likely a read error, given that the CDR3 carries no conserved phenylalanine or tryptophan at its end. This sequence joins TRBV6-2 or TRBV6-3 and TRBJ2-7; D ambiguous. V dropped 4 bases and J dropped 0 bases, with 7 bases sitting between them. Germline loops: CDR1 MNHEY, CDR2 SVGEGT. The CDR3 loop spans 13 amino acids. The CDR3 DNA reads as TGTGCCAGCAGTTTCCTTAACTCCTACGAGCAGTACCTC. The encoded protein is CASSFLNSYEQYL.

This clonotype showed up many times. This sequence joins TRBV7-2 and TRBJ2-5; 11 bases are a match to TRBD1. The CDR3 has 14 residues. Germline CDR1 reads SGHTA; CDR2 reads FQGNSA. V was pared by 4 bases and J by 3 bases, with 1 base of the junction left unmatched. As DNA, the CDR3 is TGTGCCAGCAGCTCGGGACAGGGGGAAGAGACCCAGTACTTC. Residues: CASSSGQGEETQYF.

V usage is TRBV28 and J usage is TRBJ2-1; 8 bases match TRBD1. The CDR3 is made up of 15 amino acids. Germline loops: CDR1 MDHEN, CDR2 SYDVKM. Trimming cost V 5 bases and J 7 bases; bases outside gene matches: 10. This CDR3 is CASSLYRDRKNEQFF. CDR3 in DNA: TGTGCCAGCAGTCTATACCGGGACAGGAAAAATGAGCAGTTCTTC.

In this sample, this clonotype turned up many times. V gene TRBV20-1 combines with J gene TRBJ2-1; tentative D call: TRBD1 (6 bases). The ends were cut back, 0 bases at V and 9 bases at J, with 9 bases in the middle. This CDR3 spans 12 amino acids. Looked up from germline, CDR1 is DFQATT and CDR2 is SNEGSKA (reference sequence). The CDR3 DNA follows: TGCAGTGCTAGAGATCGAGGGGGTGAGCAGTTCTTC. This gives the protein CSARDRGGEQFF.

About this clonotype: With a much larger clone just one base away, this may be a read error. Lacking the conserved final phenylalanine or tryptophan, this CDR3 likely reflects a read error. The V gene is TRBV28, the J gene TRBJ2-3, with TRBD2 matching over 12 bases. The CDR3 consists of 23 residues. The V segment lost 3 bases and the J segment 2 bases; nucleotides outside the gene matches: 24. Germline assignment: CDR1 MDHEN and CDR2 SYDVKM. Here the CDR3 reads CASSFPLGRGLAGGSLNTDTQYC. The CDR3, as DNA: TGTGCCAGCAGTTTTCCCCTTGGACGTGGGCTAGCGGGAGGGTCCCTAAACACAGATACGCAGTATTGT.

This clonotype was seen at least ten times. The chain uses TRBV27 and TRBJ1-2; TRBD1 might be the D (5 bases). Germline V gene lookup returns CDR1 MNHEY and CDR2 SMNVEV (reference sequence). V was shortened by 6 bases and J by 5 bases, with 7 bases between the two germline ends. CDR3 size: 11 residues. CDR3 in DNA: TGTGCCAGCAGCCAGGGATATGGCTACACCTTC. Its protein product is CASSQGYGYTF.

In its sample, this clonotype was seen many times. The chain joins TRBV2 to TRBJ1-5, with D possibly being TRBD1 (6 bases). The V gene lost 7 bases and the J gene lost 2 bases, with 12 bases spanning the gap. The germline CDR1 and CDR2 sequences are SNHLY and FYNNEI. This CDR3 has 14 residues. In DNA form, the CDR3 reads TGTGCCAGCAATCAGAGGGGGGGCAATCAGCCCCAGCATTTT. It yields the protein CASNQRGGNQPQHF.